The source of this TCR beta chain is a study of blood T cell repertoires in COVID-19. Study background: From the United States, Italy and Spain came samples of acute and convalescent COVID-19. Sources were T cells, B-cell-depleted T cells, or PBMCs; the material itself was cDNA or gDNA.

In the original workflow: Amplifying reference gene primers gave estimates of nucleated cell counts. The table came from immunoSEQ multiplex PCR; TCRdb's copy has only in-frame clones and leaves some out. D and trimming were read from the DNA, whereas the V and J calls and clone size are those reported in that table. The sample shows under 250,000 clones, approximately 86% of them seen only once. The clonotype was recovered from a woman aged 55-69 years who had recovered from COVID-19. Specimen: peripheral blood.

DNA of the CDR3: TGTGCCAGCAGTTCCTTAGGAGGGGATGGCTACACCTTC. Amino acid sequence: CASSSLGGDGYTF. The chain is built from TRBV6-6 and TRBJ1-2; maybe TRBD1 (5 bases). The CDR3 sequence is 13 residues long. Germline CDR1 and CDR2: MNHNY and SVGAGI (reference sequence). V dropped 4 bases and J dropped 6 bases, with 12 bases sitting between them.